This TCR beta chain was obtained from a study of molecular identifiers for immune sequencing clone quantification. Libraries of bulk TCR were made by previously described methods (with listed TCR primers). A single record per CDR3 protein comes from TCRdb applying MiXCR to the PCR reads. The table lists approximately 550,000 distinct CDR3 sequences, less than 30% of them singletons. A remark on this clonotype: Antigen specificity is unknown.

This CDR3 comprises 12 residues. CDR1 is LGHNA, CDR2 YSLEER, per germline. V lost 0 bases and J 3 bases, leaving 2 bases between the germline ends. Whole-study findings and limits: The share of molecules held by clones above 20 RNA copies was over 97% in effector cells and under 1% in naive cells.

Naive CD8 T cells were sorted as CD8+CD4-CCR7+CD45RA+. The receptor was isolated from a human donor in good health. Some libraries in this study had Jurkat cell RNA spiked in. V gene TRBV4-3 combines with J gene TRBJ1-2; D is unclear. The sequenced material came from naive CD8+ T cells from blood, with Jurkat cell RNA spiked in. Specified subset: FACS-sorted CD8+CD4-CCR7+CD45RA+ naive T cells. The CDR3 nucleotides read TGCGCCAGCAGCCAAGATGACTATGGCTACACCTTC. As protein: CASSQDDYGYTF.